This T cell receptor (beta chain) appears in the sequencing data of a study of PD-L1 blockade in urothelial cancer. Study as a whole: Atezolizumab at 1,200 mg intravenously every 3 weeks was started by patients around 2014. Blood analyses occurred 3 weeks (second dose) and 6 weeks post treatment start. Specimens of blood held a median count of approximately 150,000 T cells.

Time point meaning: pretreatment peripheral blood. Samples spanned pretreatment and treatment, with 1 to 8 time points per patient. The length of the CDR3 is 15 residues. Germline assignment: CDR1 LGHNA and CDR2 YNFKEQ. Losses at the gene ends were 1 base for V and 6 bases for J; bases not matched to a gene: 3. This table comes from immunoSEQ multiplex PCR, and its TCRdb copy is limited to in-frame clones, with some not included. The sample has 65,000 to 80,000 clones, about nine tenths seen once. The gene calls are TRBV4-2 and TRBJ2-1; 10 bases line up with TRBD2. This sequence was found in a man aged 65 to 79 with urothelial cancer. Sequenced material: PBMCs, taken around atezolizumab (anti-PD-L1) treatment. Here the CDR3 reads CASSQGLAGGNEQFF. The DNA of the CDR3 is TGTGCCAGCAGCCAAGGCTTAGCGGGAGGCAATGAGCAGTTCTTC.